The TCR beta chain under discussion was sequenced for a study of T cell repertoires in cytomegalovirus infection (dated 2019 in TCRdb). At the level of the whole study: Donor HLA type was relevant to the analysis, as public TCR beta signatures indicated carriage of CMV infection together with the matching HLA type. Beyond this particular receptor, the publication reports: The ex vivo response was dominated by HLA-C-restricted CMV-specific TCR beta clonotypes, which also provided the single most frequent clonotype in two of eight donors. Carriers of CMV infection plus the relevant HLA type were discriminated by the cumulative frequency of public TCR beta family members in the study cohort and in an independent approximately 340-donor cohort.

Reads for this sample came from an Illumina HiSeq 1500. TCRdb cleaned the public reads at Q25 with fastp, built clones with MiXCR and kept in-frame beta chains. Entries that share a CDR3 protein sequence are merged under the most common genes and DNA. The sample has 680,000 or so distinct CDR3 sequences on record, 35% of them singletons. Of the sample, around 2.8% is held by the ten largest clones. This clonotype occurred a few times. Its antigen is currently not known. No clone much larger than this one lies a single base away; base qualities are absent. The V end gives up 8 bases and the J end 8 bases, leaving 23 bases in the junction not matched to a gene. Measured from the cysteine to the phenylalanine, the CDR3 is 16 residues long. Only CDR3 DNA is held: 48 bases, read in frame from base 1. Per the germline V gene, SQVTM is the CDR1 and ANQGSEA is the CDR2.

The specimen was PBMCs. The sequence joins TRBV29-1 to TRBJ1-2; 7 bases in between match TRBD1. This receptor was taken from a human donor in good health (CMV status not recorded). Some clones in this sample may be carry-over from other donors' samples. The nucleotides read TGCAGCATAACCACCAGACAGGGAGGGGCGGCCTACGGCTACACCTTC. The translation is CSITTRQGGAAYGYTF.